This note documents a single T cell receptor beta chain sequence. The data were obtained in a study of blood T cell repertoires in COVID-19. The overall study: Researchers got acute and convalescent COVID-19 samples from the United States, Italy and Spain. The cDNA or gDNA used as material had been derived from T cells, B-cell-depleted T cells, or PBMCs.

The CDR3 has 14 amino acids. In germline, CDR1 is MNHNY, CDR2 SVGAGI (reference sequence). Trimming stripped 6 bases from V and 6 bases from J, with 15 bases between. How the authors handled the data: It was from reference gene primer amplification that nucleated cell counts were estimated. Some clones are missing from TCRdb's copy, which holds only in-frame ones; the method was immunoSEQ multiplex PCR. D and trimming come from the DNA, and the V and J calls and clone size come from that table. The sample lists 120,000 to 150,000 clones, 70% to 85% occurring once. The TCR originated in a man in his 60s with acute or convalescent COVID-19. The chain is built from TRBV6-6 and TRBJ1-5; weak D call: TRBD1 (5 bases). Specimen: peripheral blood. This CDR3 is CASSPHTQGQPQHF. In DNA, the CDR3 is TGTGCCAGCAGCCCACACACCCAGGGTCAGCCCCAGCATTTT.